Given below is one TCR beta chain in context. Its antigen specificity is not known. Base qualities are not recorded, but no much larger clone differs from it by a single base. This entry comes from a study of T cell responses to AZD1222 COVID-19 vaccine listed by TCRdb under 2021. In the study overall: Because spike-specific TCR depth and breadth did not differ between the two schedules, AZD1222 recipients who got a second dose at roughly 4 weeks were pooled with those who got a second dose at roughly 12 weeks. TCR sequencing was performed for fewer than 250 trial participants, of whom about 200 were given two doses of AZD1222 and around 25 were given two doses of MenACWY control vaccine. Trial participants were enrolled by age into subgroups of 18-55, 56-69 and 70-plus years, and approximately 150, 30 and 60 TCR-sequenced participants, respectively, were included in these subgroups.

The CDR3 regions of human TCRbeta chains were analyzed by immunosequencing. Per the source publication's procedure: TCRs in the repertoires were compared against a reference library of SARS-CoV-2-specific TCRs that had been generated with the MIRA antigen-specificity platform. Breadth was defined as the fraction of unique TCRs that were SARS-CoV-2-associated. Depth was defined as the fraction of total T cells that were SARS-CoV-2-associated. Using the MIRA data, every spike-specific TCR was mapped to the spike region that the TCR reacted to and assigned to either a CD4 or a CD8 class. Log10-transformed breadth and depth values were compared by one-way ANOVA with Sidak's multiple comparisons tests. The immuneACCESS repertoire file appears here via TCRdb, limited to in-frame rearrangements. These files lack a portion of the clones; in checked studies, under half of the deficit traces to unresolved V genes, and the cause of the others is not known. The V and J calls and clone size were taken over from that table, and D and trimming were inferred from the DNA. The sample data list about 140,000 clones, and about 90% of these were observed just once. The top ten constitute 1.5% to 2% of the sample.

Measured from the cysteine to the phenylalanine, the CDR3 is 10 residues long. The kept DNA is CDR3 alone, 30 bases in frame from the first base. V drops 8 bases and J drops 1 base, leaving 5 bases in between. From the germline V gene (reference sequence), CDR1 is DFQATT and CDR2 is SNEGSKA. In the paper's terms, the time point label means: baseline before first vaccination. Vaccinee samples were obtained from the UK trials COV001 and COV002, which included a single-blind randomized controlled phase 2/3 trial of AZD1222 (ChAdOx1 nCoV-19) in healthy adults. For TCRbeta chain sequencing, PBMC samples were collected from trial participants at day 0 and at day 28 after the second dose. Broader findings and caveats from the paper: The 56-69-year group was small, and its depth increase did not reach significance, likely because of low power. Conclusions about previously exposed vaccinees are limited, since just six AZD1222 recipients were seropositive for SARS-CoV-2 at baseline. The vaccine-associated CD4 TCRs covered the entire spike protein, and the dominant responses fell in regions 160-218 and 743-854. Participants were mostly white British and included more females than males, and it was suggested by the authors that clonal diversity may have been underestimated. Nearly half of unique spike-specific TCRs reportedly recognized epitopes outside regions mutated in the B.1.351 and B.1.1.7 variants. Because no day 14 peak-response samples were available, repertoires were characterized only after the peak T cell response. After two AZD1222 doses, both the breadth and the depth of spike-specific TCRs were significantly higher than at day 0 and than in MenACWY recipients.

Specimen: peripheral blood, collected on day 0 of AZD1222 vaccination. The chain links TRBV20-1 with TRBJ1-1; too little of a D gene remains to name it. The clonotype was recovered from an adult in good health. The CDR3 region reads CSPRNTEAFF. DNA sequence: TGCAGTCCCAGGAACACTGAAGCTTTCTTT.